This T cell receptor beta chain was sequenced during a study of T cells in Graves' hyperthyroidism and ophthalmopathy (dated by TCRdb to the late 2010s). About the study as a whole: Peripheral blood samples were taken at the time of initial diagnosis, prior to any treatment. A discovery cohort of about a hundred patients, roughly 43 with Graves' ophthalmopathy and about 60 with stable Graves' hyperthyroidism, was used to find distinguishing TCR V-J signatures. Prospective prediction of ophthalmopathy was tested in an independent validation cohort of about 19 hyperthyroidism patients and 17 patients who later progressed to ophthalmopathy. For training and testing, the approximately 97 patients in the discovery cohort were randomly divided in a 7:3 ratio. The study also compared thyroid tissue and blood T-cell repertoires from 6 or 7 Graves' hyperthyroidism patients. Once sampling was done, hyperthyroidism patients were given methimazole at a starting dose of 30 mg daily, whereas ophthalmopathy patients were given high-dose intravenous methylprednisolone. TCR Vbeta CDR3 sequencing of roughly 140 peripheral blood samples (under 45 ophthalmopathy, about 80 hyperthyroidism and 17 progressor patients) is reported in the paper.

The CDR3, from cysteine to phenylalanine, totals 14 residues. CDR3 DNA only is kept here, 42 bases in frame from base 1. The junction carries 11 bases between V and J, which are trimmed by 0 bases and 7 bases respectively. The TCR beta CDR3 regions were amplified from the RNA transcripts. A first-round RT-PCR of the TCR CDR3 used the HTBI primer set with the Qiagen OneStep RT-PCR kit. A second multiplex PCR round built the libraries, followed by size selection and purification. The libraries were sequenced on an Illumina HiSeq2000 using paired-end 100 bp reads. The study's own analysis went as follows. SOAPnuke was used to process the raw data, with reads discarded if the reads contained adapters or uncalled bases, had a mean Phred below 15, or lacked an exact constant-primer or identifier match. High-quality paired reads were merged using COPE v1.2.5, and each unique nucleotide sequence was defined as a clonotype. Clonotypes were aligned to IMGT TRBV, TRBD and TRBJ reference segments using MiTCR v1.1. Analysis was restricted to V-J combinations with a frequency above 0.0001, which covered 99.2% of repertoires. A TCS score was defined as the ratio of F50 (clonal expansion) to E x V (chaos), with BLOSUM62-based TCRdist applied between CDR3 peptides within each V-J. Welch's t-statistics and random forest reduced 500 to 650 V-J features to around 14, which were used in a naive Bayes classifier (R e1071). TCRdb trimmed public reads at Q25 via fastp, called clones via MiXCR and kept in-frame beta chains. Every distinct CDR3 protein forms one entry, paired with its most common genes and DNA. These V and J calls are TCRdb output, not the study's own analysis. The sample data list hundreds of thousands of distinct CDR3 sequences, and about 16% of these were observed just once. Less than 4.5% of the sample belongs to the ten largest clones.

This clonotype was seen many times. Its binding antigen is unknown. Base qualities are not provided; no much larger clone lies one nucleotide away. Graves' hyperthyroidism was defined as stable when no progression to ophthalmopathy occurred over 18 months of follow-up. Hyperthyroidism patients were newly diagnosed, had a disease duration of under 2 months, and were aged 18 to 65 years. Exclusion was applied to patients with uncontrolled infections, other autoimmune diseases, pregnancy or lactation. Diagnoses were established on the basis of clinical symptoms, serum thyroxine and TRAb, thyroid ultrasound, and orbital computed tomography. PBMCs were separated from under 11 ml of fresh peripheral blood using Ficoll-Paque density gradient centrifugation. Total RNA was extracted with Trizol reagent, and quality was checked on an Agilent 2100 Bioanalyzer. Overall study results and their limits: Most expanded thyroid clonotypes (frequency above 0.001) were also found in blood, which suggests that blood repertoires may mirror thyroid immune responses. No statistical method was used to fix the sample size in advance, and group allocation was not hidden from the investigators. In validation, the model predicted progression to ophthalmopathy a median of about 6.8 months before onset, with 65% to 71% sensitivity and roughly 79% specificity. Ophthalmopathy was separated from stable hyperthyroidism by a 13 V-J signature model, with over 85% sensitivity and around 81% specificity obtained in cross-validation and 80%/75% obtained in testing.

The receptor was derived from a woman aged 30 to 39 with Graves' hyperthyroidism. The chain is assembled from TRBV12-3 or TRBV12-4 and TRBJ2-3; the D gene is perhaps TRBD1 or TRBD2, as each covers 6 bases. Specimen: blood. The CDR3 is CASSLALGGNTQYF. The DNA is as follows: TGTGCCAGCAGTTTAGCACTGGGGGGCAATACGCAGTATTTT.